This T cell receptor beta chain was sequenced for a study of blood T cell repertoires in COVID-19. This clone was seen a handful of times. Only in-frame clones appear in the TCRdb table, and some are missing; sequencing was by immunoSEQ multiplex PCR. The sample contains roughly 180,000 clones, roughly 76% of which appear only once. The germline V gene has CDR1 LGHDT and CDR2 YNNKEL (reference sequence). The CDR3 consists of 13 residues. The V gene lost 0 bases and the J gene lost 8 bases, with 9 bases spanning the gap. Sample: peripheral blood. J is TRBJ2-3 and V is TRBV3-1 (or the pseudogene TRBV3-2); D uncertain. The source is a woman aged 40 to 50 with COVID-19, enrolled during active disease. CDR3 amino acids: CASSQDPSSTQYF. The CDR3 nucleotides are TGTGCCAGCAGCCAAGATCCTTCTTCTACGCAGTATTTT.